This TCR beta chain was sequenced in a study of T-cell memory formation after mild COVID-19. V was clipped by 0 bases and J by 0 bases, with 13 bases between them. The germline V gene encodes CDR1 SGHRS and CDR2 YFSETQ. This CDR3 has 17 residues. This clonotype is medium-sized. Its antigen is still unknown. After 5'RACE with constant-segment primers, TCR alpha and TCR beta cDNA libraries carrying sample barcodes and UMIs were obtained. One entry per CDR3 protein results from TCRdb running MiXCR on the 5' RACE reads. The sample lists approximately 30,000 distinct CDR3 sequences, about 7.3% seen once, with 25% to 30% in the top ten. Notes on the study in general: Memory sampled before infection contained some responding clones, suggesting cross-reactive memory joined. Unconfirmed was the SARS-CoV-2 specificity of second-wave clones that peaked on day 37. While clones contracting from day 15 to 85 were balanced between CD4 and CD8, later expanders leaned CD4+.

V gene TRBV5-1 combines with J gene TRBJ2-4; D gene ambiguous. The sequence came from a man between 18 and 29 years old who had mild COVID-19 (a few samples of this study predate the infection). Cell type and time point are not known. Material for sequencing was PBMCs or a T cell subset sorted from them (not recorded which). CDR3 region: CASSLAFEKAAKNIQYF. In DNA, the CDR3 is TGCGCCAGCAGCTTGGCTTTTGAGAAGGCAGCCAAAAACATTCAGTACTTC.